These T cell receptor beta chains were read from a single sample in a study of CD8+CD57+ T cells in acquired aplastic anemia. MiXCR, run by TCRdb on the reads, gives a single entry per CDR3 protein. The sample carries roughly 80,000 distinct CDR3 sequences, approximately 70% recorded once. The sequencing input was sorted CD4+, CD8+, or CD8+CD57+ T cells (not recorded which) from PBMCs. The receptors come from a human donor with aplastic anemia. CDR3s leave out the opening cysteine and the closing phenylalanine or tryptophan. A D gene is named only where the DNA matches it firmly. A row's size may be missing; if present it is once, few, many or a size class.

ASSLSPGSYEQY	NA	few	TRBV5-4	TRBJ2-7
SVEVRGDREGKTEAF	TRBD1	NA	TRBV29-1	TRBJ1-1
ATSARDLAEEQY	NA	few	TRBV24-1	TRBJ2-7
ASSVEQGETQY	TRBD1	NA	TRBV9	TRBJ2-5
AIARADSEQY	NA	NA	TRBV10-3	TRBJ2-7
ATSRAPMNTEAF	NA	NA	TRBV15	TRBJ1-1
ASSRDSSGEQF	TRBD1	few	TRBV7-9	TRBJ2-1
AISESDGVGNTIY	NA	NA	TRBV10-3	TRBJ1-3
ASSLVWGRGTQY	NA	NA	TRBV7-9	TRBJ2-3
ASAGGQNTEAF	TRBD1	NA	TRBV10-3	TRBJ1-1
ASSEIRQGKGYT	NA	NA	TRBV2	TRBJ1-2
ATSGFNEQF	NA	NA	TRBV15	TRBJ2-1
ASSLFSVETQY	NA	NA	TRBV12-3/TRBV12-4	TRBJ2-5
ASSQGHQNTEAF	NA	many	TRBV4-3	TRBJ1-1
ASSQDGTSEAF	NA	many	TRBV3-1	TRBJ1-1
ASSFETGEDGYT	NA	few	TRBV7-2	TRBJ1-2
ASRPGQGGYGYT	TRBD1	NA	TRBV19	TRBJ1-2
ATRQDWTNTGELL	NA	NA	TRBV15	TRBJ2-2
ASSVGRAANNEQL	NA	NA	TRBV9	TRBJ2-1
ATSDGQGYPYEQY	TRBD1	NA	TRBV24-1	TRBJ2-7
ASTYLAASGRDEQF	TRBD2	NA	TRBV11-2	TRBJ2-1
ASSLGYDGTDTQY	NA	many	TRBV7-8	TRBJ2-3
ATSDRSGSTDTQY	TRBD2	few	TRBV24-1	TRBJ2-3
ASSQARDGGREQY	NA	NA	TRBV2	TRBJ2-7
ASSEGRGRNEQY	NA	once	TRBV9	TRBJ2-7
ATKGTGRSKDIQY	TRBD1	few	TRBV3-1	TRBJ2-4
SANSRPEAF	NA	NA	TRBV20-1	TRBJ1-1
SADFTHT	NA	NA	TRBV20-1	TRBJ1-2
ATLTSGDYNEQF	TRBD2	NA	TRBV24-1	TRBJ2-1
ASSRQASSYEQY	NA	once	TRBV5-1	TRBJ2-7
AWREDTDTQY	NA	NA	TRBV30	TRBJ2-3
ASSRDTSNYGYT	NA	NA	TRBV25-1	TRBJ1-2
ASRHGSAGLPF	NA	NA	TRBV19	TRBJ1-1
ASSGTLEAF	NA	NA	TRBV2	TRBJ1-1
ASSPLNSGNTIY	NA	many	TRBV7-2	TRBJ1-3
SAPDSPNQPQH	NA	NA	TRBV20-1	TRBJ1-5
ASSSITGVDAEAF	TRBD1	NA	TRBV5-4	TRBJ1-1
AISPQGAGGEQY	NA	NA	TRBV10-3	TRBJ2-7
ASSLGPSGEQY	NA	NA	TRBV6-1	TRBJ2-7
ASSVEGNTDTQY	NA	NA	TRBV9	TRBJ2-3
ASSLEWDRKYNSPLH	NA	NA	TRBV11-2	TRBJ1-6
ASSSGQENPYEQY	TRBD1	once	TRBV7-9	TRBJ2-7
SVLVQETQY	NA	NA	TRBV29-1	TRBJ2-5
ASISGGAEDTQY	TRBD2	NA	TRBV5-1	TRBJ2-3
ASSPGSRVIGAF	NA	NA	TRBV5-6	TRBJ1-1
ASTLGLARETQY	TRBD2	NA	TRBV6-2/TRBV6-3	TRBJ2-5
ASSQENSPLH	NA	NA	TRBV4-3	TRBJ1-6
ASSHPGLAGEIDEQF	TRBD2	many	TRBV7-2	TRBJ2-1
ASSGQMDTEAF	NA	once	TRBV2	TRBJ1-1
ASSPWQVVNSPLH	NA	NA	TRBV12-3/TRBV12-4	TRBJ1-6
ASSFGGQYEQY	NA	NA	TRBV7-9	TRBJ2-7
ASSQEGIRPNTEAF	NA	NA	TRBV4-1	TRBJ1-1
ASSQAGDRWLF	NA	NA	TRBV4-2	TRBJ2-2
ASSSQGNQPQH	TRBD1	NA	TRBV19	TRBJ1-5
ATSGDSILNEKLF	NA	NA	TRBV15	TRBJ1-4
ASQESYEQY	NA	NA	TRBV7-9	TRBJ2-7
ASSFDYQPQH	NA	NA	TRBV7-2	TRBJ1-5
SARAFGYEQY	NA	few	TRBV20-1	TRBJ2-7
ASSLDRSSYNERF	TRBD1	NA	TRBV5-1	TRBJ2-1